The sequence of this T cell receptor beta chain was determined in a study of T-cell memory formation after mild COVID-19. With constant-segment primers, 5'RACE yielded cDNA libraries of TCR alpha and TCR beta that carried sample barcodes and UMIs. In TCRdb, the 5' RACE reads were re-called with MiXCR into one record per CDR3 protein. Of under 250,000 distinct CDR3 sequences listed, approximately 15% are singletons. A note on this clonotype: What it recognizes is unknown.

Notes on the study in general: Detection of some responders pre-infection suggested pre-existing cross-reactive memory T cells participated.

V gave up 3 bases and J gave up 3 bases; unmatched junction bases: 10. The CDR3 consists of 16 residues. Germline CDR1 is KGHSH and CDR2 is LQKENI. The specimen sequenced was PBMCs or a T cell subset sorted from them (not recorded which). The chain joins TRBV18 to TRBJ1-2; 7 bases line up with TRBD1. The receptor was derived from an adult woman who had mild COVID-19 (a few samples of this study predate the infection). Cell type and time point are not known. This CDR3 is CASSPSLAGGDYGYTF. The CDR3 DNA sequence: TGTGCCAGCTCACCCTCCCTGGCAGGGGGGGACTATGGCTACACCTTC.